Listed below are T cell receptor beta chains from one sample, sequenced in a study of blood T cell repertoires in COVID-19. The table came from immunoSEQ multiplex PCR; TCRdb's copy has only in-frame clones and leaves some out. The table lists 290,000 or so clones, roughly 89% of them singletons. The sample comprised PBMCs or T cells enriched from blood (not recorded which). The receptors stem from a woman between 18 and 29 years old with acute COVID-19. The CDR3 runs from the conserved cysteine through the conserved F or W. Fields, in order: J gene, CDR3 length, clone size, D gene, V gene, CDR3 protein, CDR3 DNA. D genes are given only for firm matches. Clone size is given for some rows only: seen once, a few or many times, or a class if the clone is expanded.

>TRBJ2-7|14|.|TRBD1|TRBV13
CASLRGTGPDEQYF
TGTGCCAGCCTCCGGGGGACAGGGCCCGACGAGCAGTACTTC
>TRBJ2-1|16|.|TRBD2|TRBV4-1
CASSQEGLAGGVEQFF
TGCGCCAGCAGCCAAGAAGGACTAGCGGGAGGGGTTGAGCAGTTCTTC
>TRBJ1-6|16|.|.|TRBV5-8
CASSLAPVKYDSPLHF
TGTGCCAGCAGCTTGGCTCCAGTCAAGTACGATTCACCCCTCCACTTT
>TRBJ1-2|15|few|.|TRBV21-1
CASSKCSPFLYGYTF
TGTGCCAGCAGCAAATGTAGTCCCTTCCTCTATGGCTACACCTTC
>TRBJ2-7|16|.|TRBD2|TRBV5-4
CASSFRLAGEGNEQYF
TGTGCCAGCAGCTTCAGGCTAGCGGGAGAAGGAAACGAGCAGTACTTC
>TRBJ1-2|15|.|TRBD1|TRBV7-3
CASSLRDRDNYGYTF
TGTGCCAGCAGCTTACGGGACAGAGATAACTATGGCTACACCTTC
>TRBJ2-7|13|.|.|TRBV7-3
CASSSAQGNEQYF
TGTGCCAGCAGCTCAGCCCAGGGGAACGAGCAGTACTTC
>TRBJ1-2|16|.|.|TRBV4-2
CASSQDGGGTNYGYTF
TGTGCCAGCAGCCAAGATGGGGGAGGGACTAACTATGGCTACACCTTC
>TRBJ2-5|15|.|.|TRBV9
CASSPSTMYQETQYF
TGTGCCAGCAGCCCCTCGACAATGTACCAAGAGACCCAGTACTTC
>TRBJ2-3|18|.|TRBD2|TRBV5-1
CASSLDPGPGGITDTQYF
TGCGCCAGCAGCTTGGATCCGGGACCGGGGGGGATTACAGATACGCAGTATTTT
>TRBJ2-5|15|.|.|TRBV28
CASSPPGAGGETQYF
TGTGCCAGCAGTCCCCCAGGGGCAGGAGGAGAGACCCAGTACTTC
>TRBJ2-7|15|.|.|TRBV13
CASSLGRLSSYEQYF
TGTGCCAGCAGCTTAGGGAGGCTGAGCTCCTACGAGCAGTACTTC
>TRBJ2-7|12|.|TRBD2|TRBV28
CASRRERYEQYF
TGTGCCAGCAGGCGGGAGCGGTACGAGCAGTACTTC
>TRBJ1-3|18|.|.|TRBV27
CASRPPVSGGNSGNTIYF
TGTGCCAGCAGACCACCCGTATCGGGGGGGAACTCTGGAAACACCATATATTTT
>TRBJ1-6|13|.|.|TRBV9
CASSGAYNSPLHF
TGTGCCAGCAGTGGGGCTTATAATTCACCCCTCCACTTT
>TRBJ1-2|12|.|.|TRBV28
CASSSGRYGYTF
TGTGCCAGCAGTTCAGGGAGGTATGGCTACACCTTC
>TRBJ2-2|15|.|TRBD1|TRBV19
CASSITGGRTGELFF
TGTGCCAGTAGTATTACAGGGGGGAGAACCGGGGAGCTGTTTTTT
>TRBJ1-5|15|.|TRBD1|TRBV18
CASSSPGQGNQPQHF
TGTGCCAGCTCCTCCCCGGGACAGGGTAATCAGCCCCAGCATTTT
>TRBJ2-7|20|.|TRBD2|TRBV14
CASSQERRSEGLAGGLEQYF
TGTGCCAGCAGCCAAGAGCGAAGATCGGAGGGACTAGCGGGAGGGCTCGAGCAGTACTTC
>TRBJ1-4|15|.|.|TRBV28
CASTHWGTGSEKLFF
TGTGCCAGCACCCATTGGGGAACAGGATCCGAAAAACTGTTTTTT
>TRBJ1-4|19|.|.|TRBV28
CASSFRALTREATNEKLFF
TGTGCCAGCAGTTTTAGGGCCCTGACACGGGAGGCTACTAATGAAAAACTGTTTTTT
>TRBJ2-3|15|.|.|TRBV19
CASTSGVNPFHTQYF
TGTGCCAGTACCTCCGGGGTAAACCCATTTCATACGCAGTATTTT
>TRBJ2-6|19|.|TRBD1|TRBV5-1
CASSTTLQGGISGANVLTF
TGCGCCAGCAGCACTACACTACAGGGGGGCATCTCTGGGGCCAACGTCCTGACTTTC
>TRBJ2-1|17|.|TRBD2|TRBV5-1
CASSLGTSGRAGNEQFF
TGCGCCAGCAGCTTGGGGACTAGCGGGAGGGCCGGAAATGAGCAGTTCTTC
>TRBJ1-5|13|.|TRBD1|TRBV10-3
CAITPDRDQPQHF
TGTGCCATCACCCCGGACAGGGATCAGCCCCAGCATTTT
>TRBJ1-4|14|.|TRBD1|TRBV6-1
CASSERDRAEKLFF
TGTGCCAGCAGTGAACGGGACAGGGCTGAAAAACTGTTTTTT
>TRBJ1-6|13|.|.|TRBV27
CASSWGVDSPLHF
TGTGCCAGCAGTTGGGGGGTCGATTCACCCCTCCACTTT
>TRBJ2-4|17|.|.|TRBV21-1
CASSKTGAGGYKNIQYF
TGTGCCAGCAGCAAAACGGGCGCGGGAGGTTACAAAAACATTCAGTACTTC
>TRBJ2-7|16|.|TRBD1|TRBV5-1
CASRGVRDRGPYEQYF
TGCGCCAGCAGAGGTGTGCGGGACAGGGGACCCTACGAGCAGTACTTC
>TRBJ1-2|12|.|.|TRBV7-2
CASSLVPYGYTF
TGTGCCAGCAGCCTAGTCCCTTATGGCTACACCTTC
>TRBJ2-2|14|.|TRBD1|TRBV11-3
CASSATGGAGELFF
TGTGCCAGCAGCGCGACAGGGGGGGCCGGGGAGCTGTTTTTT
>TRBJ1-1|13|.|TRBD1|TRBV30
CAWSEGQAGPAFF
TGTGCCTGGAGTGAGGGACAGGCGGGCCCAGCTTTCTTT
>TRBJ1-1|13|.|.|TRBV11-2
CASSLRQGTEAFF
TGTGCCAGCAGCTTAAGGCAGGGGACTGAAGCTTTCTTT
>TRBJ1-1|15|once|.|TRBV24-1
CATNNQTPMNTEAFF
TGTGCCACCAATAATCAGACACCTATGAACACTGAAGCTTTCTTT
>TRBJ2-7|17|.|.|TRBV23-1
CASSQSNRTAASYEQYF
TGCGCCAGCAGTCAATCGAACCGGACAGCCGCCTCCTACGAGCAGTACTTC
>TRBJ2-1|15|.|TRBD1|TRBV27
CASSLTGAQYNEQFF
TGTGCCAGCAGTCTAACAGGGGCCCAATACAATGAGCAGTTCTTC
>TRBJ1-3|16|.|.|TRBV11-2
CASSLRPSVTGNTIYF
TGTGCCAGCAGCTTACGGCCAAGCGTAACTGGAAACACCATATATTTT
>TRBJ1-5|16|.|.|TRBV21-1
CASSKHNSTSNQPQHF
TGTGCCAGCAGCAAGCATAACAGCACTAGCAATCAGCCCCAGCATTTT
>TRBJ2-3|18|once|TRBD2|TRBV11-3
CASSLVGGLAGRTDTQYF
TGTGCCAGCAGCTTAGTAGGGGGGCTAGCGGGACGCACAGATACGCAGTATTTT
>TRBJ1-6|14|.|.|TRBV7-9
CASSQDSYNSPLHF
TGTGCCAGCAGTCAGGACAGCTATAATTCACCCCTCCACTTT
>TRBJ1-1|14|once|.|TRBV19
CASSMGSGNTEAFF
TGTGCCAGTAGTATGGGCAGTGGGAACACTGAAGCTTTCTTT
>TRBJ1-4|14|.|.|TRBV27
CASSQIRGSEKLFF
TGTGCCAGCAGTCAAATAAGGGGGTCGGAAAAACTGTTTTTT
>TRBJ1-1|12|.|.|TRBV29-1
CSVGSGDGEAFF
TGCAGCGTGGGCAGTGGTGACGGGGAAGCTTTCTTT
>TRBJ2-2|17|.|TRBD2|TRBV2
CASSEYLAGGEGGELFF
TGTGCCAGCAGTGAATATCTAGCGGGAGGAGAAGGCGGGGAGCTGTTTTTT
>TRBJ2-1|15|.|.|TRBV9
CASSVAGASYNEQFF
TGTGCCAGCAGCGTAGCGGGAGCCTCCTACAATGAGCAGTTCTTC